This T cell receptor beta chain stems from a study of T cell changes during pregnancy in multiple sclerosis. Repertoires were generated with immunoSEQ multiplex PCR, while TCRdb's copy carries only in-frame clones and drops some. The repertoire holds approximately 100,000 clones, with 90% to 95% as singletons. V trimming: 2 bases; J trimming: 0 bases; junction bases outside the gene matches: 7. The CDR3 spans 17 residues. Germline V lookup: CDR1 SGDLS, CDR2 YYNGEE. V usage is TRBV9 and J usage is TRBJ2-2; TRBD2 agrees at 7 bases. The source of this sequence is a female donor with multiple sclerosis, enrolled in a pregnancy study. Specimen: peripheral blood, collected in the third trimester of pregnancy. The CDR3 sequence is CASSVLSGGTNTGELFF. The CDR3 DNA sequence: TGTGCCAGCAGCGTCCTCTCCGGGGGGACGAACACCGGGGAGCTGTTTTTT. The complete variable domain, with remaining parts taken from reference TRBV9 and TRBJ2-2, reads DSGVTQTPKHLITATGQRVTLRCSPRSGDLSVYWYQQSLDQGLQFLIQYYNGEERAKGNILERFSAQQFPDLHSELNLSSLELGDSALYFCASSVLSGGTNTGELFFGEGSRLTVL.